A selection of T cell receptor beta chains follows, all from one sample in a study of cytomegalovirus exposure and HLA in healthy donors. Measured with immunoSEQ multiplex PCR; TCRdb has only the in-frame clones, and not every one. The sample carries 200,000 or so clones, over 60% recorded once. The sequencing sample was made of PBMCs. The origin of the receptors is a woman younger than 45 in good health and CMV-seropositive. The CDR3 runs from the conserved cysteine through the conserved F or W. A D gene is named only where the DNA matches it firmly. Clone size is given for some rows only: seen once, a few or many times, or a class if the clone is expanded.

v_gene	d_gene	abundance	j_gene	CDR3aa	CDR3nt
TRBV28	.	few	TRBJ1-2	CASSYGAGDYGYTF	TGTGCCAGCAGTTATGGGGCGGGGGACTATGGCTACACCTTC
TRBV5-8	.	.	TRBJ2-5	CASSLGQAMNGETQYF	TGTGCCAGCAGCTTGGGGCAGGCCATGAATGGGGAGACCCAGTACTTC
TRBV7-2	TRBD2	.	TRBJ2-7	CASSGLAGGSEQYF	TGTGCCAGCAGCGGCTTAGCGGGGGGATCTGAGCAGTACTTC
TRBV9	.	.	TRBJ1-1	CASSVDGQRVSEAFF	TGTGCCAGCAGCGTAGACGGACAACGGGTATCGGAAGCTTTCTTT
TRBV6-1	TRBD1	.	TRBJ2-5	CASSDRQGLTQYF	TGTGCCAGCAGTGATCGACAGGGTTTGACCCAGTACTTC
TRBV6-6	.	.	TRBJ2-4	CASSLGTGNIQYF	TGTGCCAGCAGTTTAGGAACGGGGAACATTCAGTACTTC
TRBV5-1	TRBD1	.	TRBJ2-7	CASSYTGGPSSYEQYF	TGCGCCAGCAGCTATACAGGGGGCCCTAGCTCCTACGAGCAGTACTTC
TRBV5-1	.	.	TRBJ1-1	CASSLAVGGGGYTEAFF	TGCGCCAGCAGCCTGGCGGTAGGGGGTGGGGGATACACTGAAGCTTTCTTT
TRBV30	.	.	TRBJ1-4	CARQESFNEKLFF	TGTGCCAGGCAGGAATCCTTTAATGAAAAACTGTTTTTT
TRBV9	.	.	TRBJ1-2	CASSGPPPGRFGYGYTF	TGTGCCAGCAGCGGCCCCCCTCCCGGAAGGTTCGGGTATGGCTACACCTTC
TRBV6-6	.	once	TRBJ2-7	CASSYSLRGSYEQYF	TGTGCCAGCAGTTACTCACTCAGGGGCTCCTACGAGCAGTACTTC
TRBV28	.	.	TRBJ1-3	CASSLDISSGNTIYF	TGTGCCAGCAGCCTTGACATCAGCTCTGGAAACACCATATATTTT
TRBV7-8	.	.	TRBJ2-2	CASSSVPGHGSTGELFF	TGTGCCAGCAGCTCGGTCCCGGGACATGGAAGCACCGGGGAGCTGTTTTTT
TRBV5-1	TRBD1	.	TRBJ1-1	CASSLEGGAGEAFF	TGCGCCAGCAGCTTGGAAGGGGGCGCGGGTGAAGCTTTCTTT
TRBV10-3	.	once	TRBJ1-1	CAISDVSEAFF	TGTGCCATCAGTGATGTCAGTGAAGCTTTCTTT
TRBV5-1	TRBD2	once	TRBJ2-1	CASSSGLVSLNEQFF	TGCGCCAGCAGCTCGGGACTAGTTTCCCTCAATGAGCAGTTCTTC
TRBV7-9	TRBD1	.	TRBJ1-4	CASSPRDRGSRGEKLFF	TGTGCCAGCAGCCCCCGGGACAGGGGTAGTCGAGGTGAAAAACTGTTTTTT
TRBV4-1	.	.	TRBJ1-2	CASSQDWQVQGYTF	TGCGCCAGCAGCCAAGATTGGCAGGTCCAGGGTTACACCTTC
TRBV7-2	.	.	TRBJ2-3	CASSSPDRTPDTQYF	TGTGCCAGCAGCTCCCCGGACCGGACTCCAGATACGCAGTATTTT
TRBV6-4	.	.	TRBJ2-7	CASRETGTLCQYF	TGTGCCAGCAGGGAGACAGGAACCTTGTGTCAGTACTTC
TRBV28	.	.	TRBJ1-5	CASSSTLTEHSNQPQHF	TGTGCCAGCAGTTCCACTCTCACGGAGCATAGCAATCAGCCCCAGCATTTT
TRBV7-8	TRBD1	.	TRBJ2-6	CASSFYNRGQGANVLTF	TGTGCCAGCAGCTTTTACAACAGGGGGCAAGGGGCCAACGTCCTGACTTTC
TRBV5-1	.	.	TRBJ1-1	CASSLIPGSGTEAFF	TGCGCCAGCAGCTTGATCCCAGGGTCGGGCACTGAAGCTTTCTTT
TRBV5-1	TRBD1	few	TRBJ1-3	CASSLDRGKENTIYF	TGCGCCAGCAGCTTGGACAGGGGAAAGGAAAACACCATATATTTT
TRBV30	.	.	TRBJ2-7	CAWSLDPYEQYF	TGTGCCTGGAGTCTAGACCCCTACGAGCAGTACTTC
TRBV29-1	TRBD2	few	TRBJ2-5	CSVWASGSIGQETQYF	TGCAGCGTTTGGGCTAGCGGGAGTATCGGCCAAGAGACCCAGTACTTC
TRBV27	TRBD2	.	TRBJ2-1	CASSSRLAATSYNEQFF	TGTGCCAGCAGTTCGCGACTAGCGGCCACCTCCTACAATGAGCAGTTCTTC
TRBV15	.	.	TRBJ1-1	CATSRQGPSTEAFF	TGTGCCACCAGCAGACAGGGTCCGAGCACTGAAGCTTTCTTT
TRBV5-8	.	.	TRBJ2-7	CASSLEFNRIHEQYF	TGTGCCAGCAGCTTGGAGTTTAACAGGATCCACGAGCAGTACTTC
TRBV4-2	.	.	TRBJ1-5	CASSQGRFNQPQHF	TGTGCCAGCAGCCAGGGCAGATTCAATCAGCCCCAGCATTTT
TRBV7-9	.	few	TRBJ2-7	CASSYRDFSYEQYF	TGTGCCAGCAGCTACCGGGACTTTTCTTACGAGCAGTACTTC
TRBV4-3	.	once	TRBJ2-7	CASSQDRSRQSSYEQYF	TGCGCCAGCAGCCAAGATCGGTCCAGGCAGAGCTCCTACGAGCAGTACTTC
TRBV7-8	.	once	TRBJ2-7	CASSSVPGSHEQYF	TGTGCCAGCAGCTCGGTCCCGGGAAGCCACGAGCAGTACTTC
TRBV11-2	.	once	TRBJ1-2	CASRERAGGVGYTF	TGTGCCAGCAGGGAAAGGGCGGGAGGGGTCGGCTACACCTTC
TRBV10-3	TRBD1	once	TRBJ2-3	CAISGQGENTQYF	TGTGCCATCAGCGGACAGGGGGAGAATACGCAGTATTTT
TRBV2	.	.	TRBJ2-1	CASTVPGNEQFF	TGTGCCAGCACTGTCCCGGGGAATGAGCAGTTCTTC